The sequence of this T cell receptor beta chain was determined in a study of blood T cell repertoires in COVID-19 (dated by TCRdb to about 2020). Background for the entire study: Collaborator samples came from the United States, Italy and Spain and covered acute and convalescent phases of COVID-19. The prospective study material was composed of cDNA or gDNA derived from T cells, B-cell-depleted T cells, or PBMCs. Deeply sampled blood TCRbeta repertoires from subjects exposed to, actively infected with, or recovered from COVID-19 were included in the dataset. The repertoires were made available in a free public database intended to serve as a resource for research on the immune response to SARS-CoV-2. The samples were drawn from the first 160 participants of the ongoing ImmuneRACE study and from 950 to 1,500 subjects provided by 6 global collaborators. Sample metadata almost always included a de-identified subject ID, COVID-19 status, age in years and sex. Where available, HLA class I and class II types were obtained from metadata supplied by the sample provider rather than from assay-based typing. Paper-wide results and their limitations: How much clinical and demographic metadata was included differed by source and by participant, and the metadata was provided uncurated.

Collaborating institutions collected whole blood in K2EDTA tubes following their own protocols. For TCRbeta analysis, collaborators shipped samples as frozen whole blood, isolated PBMCs, or DNA extracted from either of those sample types. The CDR3 goes from the cysteine to the phenylalanine over 14 residues. Just the 42-base CDR3 DNA is kept, in frame starting at base 1. The CDR1 and CDR2 encoded by the germline V gene (reference sequence) are LGHDT and YNNKEL. Clipping removes 2 bases from V and 5 bases from J, with 3 as the unmatched junction base count. This clone was seen a few times. No cognate antigen has been identified for it. No base-level quality is on record; no much larger clone is a single base apart. TCRbeta CDR3 regions were amplified from genomic DNA by means of the immunoSEQ Assay, a bias-controlled multiplex PCR. Processing in the source paper ran as follows. Within the assay, amplification of reference gene primers was used to estimate how many nucleated cells each sample contained. To quantify the absolute abundance of each unique TCRbeta CDR3 rearrangement, sequence reads were collapsed and filtered. Productive Simpson clonality was computed per sample as the square root of Simpson's diversity index over productive rearrangements. TCRdb took over this immuneACCESS table, retaining in-frame rearrangements with V and J assigned. Such tables are incomplete; in checked studies, under half of the missing clones stem from an unresolved V gene, and the remainder is unexplained. V and J calls and clone size are as listed in that table; D and trimming were resolved from the DNA. Across this sample there are about 120,000 clones, with approximately 83% seen only once. 9.5% to 13% of the sample comes from the top ten.

The receptor comes from a man older than 75 with acute or convalescent COVID-19. The rearranged chain carries TRBV3-1 (or the pseudogene TRBV3-2) and TRBJ1-2; TRBD1 agrees with 9 junctional bases. The sample comprised peripheral blood. The nucleotides read TGTGCCAGCAGCCAAATTGGACAGGGGTATGGCTACACCTTC. Its amino acids are CASSQIGQGYGYTF.